This TCR beta chain was sequenced in a study of T cells in localized non-small cell lung cancer. Study conclusions and caveats: Tumor samples were not multi-region, leaving intratumor heterogeneity unexcluded.

There are 15 residues in the CDR3. The ends were cut back, 0 bases at V and 7 bases at J, with 15 bases in the middle. In germline, CDR1 is LGHNA, CDR2 YNFKEQ. Method: immunoSEQ multiplex PCR; TCRdb's copy keeps in-frame clones and lacks some. The sample holds tens of thousands of clones, roughly 86% seen once. This clone is deemed medium-sized. Its antigen is not known. This specimen consisted of PBMCs, obtained before any cancer treatment. The gene calls are TRBV4-2 and TRBJ1-2; D perhaps matches TRBD1 (6 bases). The TCR originated in a man aged 40 to 70 with stage II lung adenocarcinoma. The CDR3 DNA follows: TGTGCCAGCAGCCAAGAAGGGGGTTTAAGCGGTGGCTACACCTTC. Translating it yields CASSQEGGLSGGYTF.